The entry that follows covers one T cell receptor (beta chain) sequence. This record belongs to a study of blood T cell repertoires in COVID-19. Study summary: The United States, Italy and Spain were the sources of the acute and convalescent COVID-19 samples. In each case, the material was cDNA or gDNA derived from T cells, B-cell-depleted T cells, or PBMCs.

Authors' data handling: Estimation of nucleated cell counts was performed using reference gene primer amplification. Repertoires were generated with immunoSEQ multiplex PCR, while TCRdb's copy carries only in-frame clones and drops some. From that table come the V and J calls and clone size; the DNA was used to work out D and trimming. The repertoire includes 210,000 or so clones, 86% of them detected once, and 2% to 2.5% sits in the top ten. V lost 4 bases, J lost 3 bases, and 7 bases lay in between. Germline V gene lookup returns CDR1 SQVTM and CDR2 ANQGSEA. The CDR3 has 11 residues. The clonotype was recovered from a woman aged 45 to 65 with acute or convalescent COVID-19. Specimen: peripheral blood. The V call is TRBV29-1, the J call TRBJ2-7, with D maybe TRBD1 (6 bases). CDR3 sequence (DNA): TGCAGCGTTGGGACAGACTACGAGCAGTACTTC. Its protein is CSVGTDYEQYF.